The 9 T cell receptor beta chains below all came from one sample that was sequenced in a study of spatial heterogeneity in lung cancer. TCRdb ran MiXCR on the 5' RACE reads and lists one entry per CDR3 protein. Of roughly 120,000 distinct CDR3 sequences in the sample, 10% to 15% are singletons; the top ten hold 16%. Described time point: blood at routine non-recurrence follow-up after resection. From tumor, nontumor lung or frozen PBMC, whole RNA was taken unsorted for sequencing. The sample here was PBMCs, taken at follow-up. These receptors were collected from a male donor with early-stage non-small cell lung cancer.

The J gene is TRBJ1-5, the V gene TRBV9; D uncertain. The V and J ends lost 3 bases and 0 bases respectively, with 10 bases between them. The germline CDR1 and CDR2 sequences are SGDLS and YYNGEE. The CDR3 is 15 amino acids. The CDR3 DNA reads TGTGCCAGCAGCGCTGGGGAGGTTAGCAATCAGCCCCAGCATTTT. This codes for CASSAGEVSNQPQHF.

The V and J genes are TRBV10-1 and TRBJ2-5, with D perhaps given as TRBD1 or TRBD2 (6 bases each). CDR1 and CDR2 from the germline V gene are WNHNN and SYGVQD (reference sequence). The CDR3 loop spans 14 amino acids. The V end lost 2 bases, the J end lost 5 bases, and 12 bases lay between the germline ends. The CDR3 DNA reads TGCGCCAGCAGTGAGACTGGGGGGCGGGAGACCCAGTACTTC. Its protein product is CASSETGGRETQYF.

The rearrangement joins TRBV6-1 to TRBJ1-1, with D possibly TRBD1 on 5 matching bases. Germline values: CDR1 MNHNS, CDR2 SASEGT. CDR3 size: 13 residues. Trimming took off 7 bases at V and 1 base at J, with 10 bases between the two ends. For the CDR3, the DNA is TGTGCCAGCAAAGGGACTGCGAACACTGAAGCTTTCTTT. This translates into CASKGTANTEAFF.

This clonotype was seen many times. The chain is built from TRBV5-1 and TRBJ1-1, with a weak D call TRBD1 (5 bases). V was clipped by 3 bases and J by 2 bases, with 20 bases between them. The CDR3 sequence is 17 residues long. Germline CDR1 is SGHRS and CDR2 is YFSETQ. The CDR3 spells CASSSKIPGTRNTEAFF. The DNA for the CDR3 is TGCGCCAGCAGCTCTAAAATCCCAGGGACCAGAAACACTGAAGCTTTCTTT.

The gene calls are TRBV19 and TRBJ2-7, with D possibly matching TRBD1 (6 bases). Germline lookup yields CDR1 LNHDA and CDR2 SQIVND (reference sequence). V lost 3 bases and J lost 2, with 14 bases in between. This CDR3 is 15 amino acids long. CDR3 amino acids: CASSIGNRATYEQYF. The CDR3 nucleotides read TGTGCCAGTAGTATCGGGAACAGGGCAACCTACGAGCAGTACTTC.

In its sample, this clonotype was seen many times. The rearrangement uses TRBV28 and TRBJ1-1, with a weak D call TRBD1 (5 bases). Germline CDR1 is MDHEN and CDR2 is SYDVKM. Between the trimmed V and J ends, which lost 3 bases and 11 bases, there was a span of 13 bases. CDR3 size: 12 residues. DNA of the CDR3: TGTGCCAGCAGTTTCCTACGGAGGGACGCTTTCTTT. Its translation: CASSFLRRDAFF.

Only one count was recorded for this clonotype. The J gene is TRBJ2-3, the V gene TRBV5-4; 12 bases map to TRBD2. Germline V CDR1 and CDR2: SGHNT, YYREEE (reference sequence). This CDR3 is built from 18 residues. Germline trimming cut 0 bases from V and 2 bases from J; bases unmatched to any gene: 7. CDR3 residues: CASSLDLAGGTATDTQYF. CDR3 nucleotide sequence: TGTGCCAGCAGCTTGGACCTAGCGGGGGGGACTGCCACAGATACGCAGTATTTT.

CDR3 amino acids: CSASRQGETQYF. The CDR3 DNA reads as TGCAGTGCTAGCCGACAGGGAGAGACCCAGTACTTC. This chain joins TRBV20-1 and TRBJ2-5, with 7 nucleotides matching TRBD1. Germline CDR1 DFQATT, CDR2 SNEGSKA (reference sequence). The CDR3 totals 12 residues. Germline trimming cut 3 bases from V and 4 bases from J; bases unmatched to any gene: 2.

This clonotype was found a few times. The V call is TRBV3-1, the J call TRBJ1-1, with a tentative D call TRBD1 (6 bases). Trimming stripped 3 bases from V and 8 bases from J, with 19 bases between. In germline, CDR1 is LGHDT, CDR2 YNNKEL (reference sequence). The CDR3 contains 15 residues. In DNA, the CDR3 is TGTGCCAGCAGCCAGCCACAGGGTACCGCCGACGAAGCTTTCTTT. It encodes CASSQPQGTADEAFF.